The 31 T cell receptor beta chains below were found in one sample sequenced in a study of vaccination and CD4 T cells after COVID-19. These receptors have no known antigen. Sequence data for DNA of cultured CD4+ T cells were generated by the Oncomine TCR Beta short-read assay. MiXCR, run by TCRdb on the PCR reads, gives a single entry per CDR3 protein. The sample consists of over 10,000 distinct CDR3 sequences, approximately 60% of them appearing once. Treatment denoted: 10-day PBMC culture with coronavirus spike peptide pools or control peptides (ViraFEST assay). Sequenced sample: CD4+ T cells from blood, cultured in vitro. All receptors come from a human donor who had recovered from COVID-19.

This clonotype was recorded a few times. The V gene is TRBV3-1, the J gene TRBJ1-6, with unresolved D. Per the germline V gene, CDR1 is LGHDT and CDR2 is YNNKEL (reference sequence). This CDR3 has 14 amino acids. Trimming took 1 base from V and 7 from J, leaving 8 bases between them. The CDR3 region is CASSQGFSNSPLHF. CDR3 in DNA: TGTGCCAGCAGCCAAGGTTTCAGCAATTCACCCCTCCACTTT.

This clonotype came up a few times. V usage is TRBV2 and J usage is TRBJ2-3; 7 bases match TRBD1. Germline CDR1 is SNHLY and CDR2 is FYNNEI. With V trimmed by 6 bases and J by 4 bases, 10 bases remained unmatched. The CDR3 has 15 amino acids. CDR3 amino acids: CASRDRLRSADTQYF. Here the CDR3 DNA reads TGTGCCAGCAGGGACAGGTTGAGGAGTGCAGATACGCAGTATTTT.

V usage is TRBV20-1 and J usage is TRBJ1-1, with 10 bases that match TRBD1. Germline loops: CDR1 DFQATT, CDR2 SNEGSKA (reference sequence). With 6 bases clipped from V and 3 bases from J, the junction kept 7 bases outside the gene matches. This CDR3 spans 14 amino acids. The CDR3 DNA sequence: TGCAGTGCAGCTCCGGACAGGGGGTACACTGAAGCTTTCTTT. It codes for CSAAPDRGYTEAFF.

The chain combines TRBV7-8 with TRBJ2-5; D might be TRBD2 (6 bases). Trimming removed 4 bases at V and 0 bases at J, with 15 bases between. Germline lookup yields CDR1 SGHVS and CDR2 FQNEAQ. The CDR3 spans 16 residues. CDR3 residues: CASSSSAVSYQETQYF. The CDR3 DNA reads as TGTGCCAGCAGCTCTAGCGCCGTATCGTACCAAGAGACCCAGTACTTC.

This clonotype was detected only a few times. The chain recombines TRBV28 with TRBJ2-7; 8 positions agree with TRBD2. This CDR3 region has 13 residues. Unmatched junction bases numbered 7, after V lost 5 bases and J lost 7 bases. Germline CDR1 MDHEN, CDR2 SYDVKM. The DNA of the CDR3 is TGTGCCAGCAGTCTCACGGGAGGGGGTGAGCAGTACTTC. Encoded protein: CASSLTGGGEQYF.

This chain connects TRBV7-6 to TRBJ1-6, with D possibly TRBD1 on 6 matching bases. This CDR3 contains 14 residues. Germline lookup yields CDR1 SGHVS and CDR2 FNYEAQ. V shed 5 bases and J shed 7 bases, with 12 bases lying between them. CDR3: CASSTTGRNSPLHF. In nucleotides, the CDR3 is TGTGCCAGCAGCACAACAGGGCGCAATTCACCCCTCCACTTT.

This clonotype has only one observation. The rearrangement uses TRBV24-1 and TRBJ2-3; no reliable D call. Trimming shortened V by 3 bases and J by 1 base, and 7 bases separated the two germline ends. There are 14 residues in the CDR3. Looked up from germline, CDR1 is KGHDR and CDR2 is SFDVKD. This chain's CDR3 is CATSDRAGTDTQYF. The CDR3 DNA reads TGTGCCACCAGTGATAGGGCGGGCACAGATACGCAGTATTTT.

The chain has TRBV12-3 or TRBV12-4 and TRBJ1-5; D is unclear. V lost 2 bases, J lost 6 bases, and 8 bases lay in between. The CDR3 has 13 amino acids. The DNA of the CDR3 is TGTGCCAGCAGTTTACGGGATTCTCAGCCCCAGCATTTT. Its translation is CASSLRDSQPQHF.

The table lists this clonotype with a few counts. The chain recombines TRBV2 with TRBJ2-7; D is unclear. Trimming cost V 2 bases and J 3 bases, with 2 bases left between them. Looked up from germline, CDR1 is SNHLY and CDR2 is FYNNEI. The CDR3 extends over 11 amino acids. The CDR3 region is CASSEFYEQYF. The CDR3, as DNA: TGTGCCAGCAGTGAATTCTACGAGCAGTACTTC.

The chain is built from TRBV28 and TRBJ1-2; 9 nucleotides agree with TRBD1. This CDR3 spans 16 amino acids. The V gene's germline CDR1 is MDHEN and CDR2 SYDVKM. V was pared by 6 bases and J by 8 bases, with 16 bases of the junction left unmatched. CDR3 region: CASSYATGTGTRGYTF. The CDR3 nucleotides read TGTGCCAGCAGCTACGCTACCGGGACAGGGACCCGAGGCTACACCTTC.

The chain combines TRBV11-3 with TRBJ1-5, with a possible D match to TRBD1 (5 bases). Trimming took off 1 base at V and 0 bases at J, with 10 bases between the two ends. Germline V gene lookup returns CDR1 SGHNT and CDR2 YENEEA. The CDR3 runs 16 residues. The chain's CDR3 is CASSLGGRDSNQPQHF. The CDR3 coding sequence is TGTGCCAGCAGCTTAGGGGGCAGGGATAGCAATCAGCCCCAGCATTTT.

As regards this clonotype: At one boundary the junction diverges from the germline segment, which might be a read error. The V call is TRBV28, the J call TRBJ2-3; D is perhaps TRBD1 (6 bases). This CDR3 has 12 amino acids. From germline, CDR1 is MDHEN and CDR2 SYDVKM. CDR3: CATAGATGTQYF. The DNA for the CDR3 is TGTGCCACCGCCGGGGCGACAGGTACGCAGTATTTT.

J is TRBJ2-1 and V is TRBV10-3; D call uncertain. Trimming cost V 6 bases and J 9 bases, with 18 bases left between them. CDR1 is ENHRY, CDR2 SYGVKD, per germline. The CDR3 loop spans 14 amino acids. Written as DNA, the CDR3 is TGTGCCATCAGCCCAAGTGCCCAGACCGGTGAGCAGTTCTTC. Translating it yields CAISPSAQTGEQFF.

V gene TRBV27 combines with J gene TRBJ2-7; D assignment may be TRBD1 or TRBD2 (5 bases each). The CDR3 is 15 residues long. Trimming shortened V by 6 bases and J by 3 bases, and 18 bases separated the two germline ends. The germline V gene has CDR1 MNHEY and CDR2 SMNVEV (reference sequence). In DNA form, the CDR3 reads TGTGCCAGCAGGCCTCTGGGGGAGTCAAGCTACGAGCAGTACTTC. Its translation is CASRPLGESSYEQYF.

The chain links TRBV20-1 to TRBJ1-5, with TRBD1 as a possible D gene (5 bases). Germline values: CDR1 DFQATT, CDR2 SNEGSKA (reference sequence). V lost 4 bases, J lost 2 bases, and 9 bases lay in between. The CDR3 covers 13 residues. In DNA, the CDR3 is TGCAGTGCTAAAGGGGATGGCAATCAGCCCCAGCATTTT. It codes for CSAKGDGNQPQHF.

This sequence joins TRBV7-2 and TRBJ2-7; tentatively, D is TRBD2 (6 bases). Between the trimmed V and J ends, which lost 0 bases and 4 bases, there was a span of 7 bases. The germline V gene has CDR1 SGHTA and CDR2 FQGNSA. CDR3 length: 13 amino acids. CDR3: CASSLARGYEQYF. The CDR3 DNA is TGTGCCAGCAGCTTAGCGCGGGGTTACGAGCAGTACTTC.

A few counts support this clonotype. The genes are TRBV20-1 and TRBJ1-1; D possibly corresponds to TRBD1 (6 bases). Germline CDR1 DFQATT, CDR2 SNEGSKA (reference sequence). This CDR3 spans 13 amino acids. Trimming left V 4 bases short and J 1 base short, with 10 bases between. CDR3 region: CSAIRGQNTEAFF. The CDR3 DNA reads as TGCAGTGCTATCAGGGGTCAGAACACTGAAGCTTTCTTT.

This chain links TRBV20-1 with TRBJ2-7; possible D gene TRBD2, 5 bases. This CDR3 has 13 amino acids. Germline-derived CDR1 and CDR2 are DFQATT and SNEGSKA (reference sequence). The V end was cut by 3 bases, the J end by 7 bases, with 16 bases between. This CDR3 reads CSARPEALSEQYF. The CDR3 DNA is TGCAGTGCTAGGCCGGAGGCTCTTAGTGAGCAGTACTTC.

The chain couples TRBV6-1 to TRBJ1-2; no firm D call. Germline V lookup: CDR1 MNHNS, CDR2 SASEGT. The CDR3 covers 13 residues. Trimming removed 7 bases at V and 0 bases at J, with 9 bases between. CDR3: CASNPTANYGYTF. The CDR3 DNA is TGTGCCAGCAACCCTACAGCTAACTATGGCTACACCTTC.

V usage is TRBV2 and J usage is TRBJ1-5; D ambiguous. Trimming took off 6 bases at V and 3 bases at J, with 12 bases between the two ends. The CDR3 spans 14 residues. CDR1 and CDR2 from the germline V gene are SNHLY and FYNNEI. The DNA of the CDR3 is TGTGCCAGCAGGATTGAGAGTCCCAATCAGCCCCAGCATTTT. Translation: CASRIESPNQPQHF.

The chain recombines TRBV7-7 with TRBJ2-1; 9 nucleotides match TRBD1. This CDR3 region has 16 residues. Trimming removed 4 bases from V and 7 bases from J; junction bases left unmatched: 11. Germline V CDR1 and CDR2: SSHAT, FNYEAQ (reference sequence). Written as DNA, the CDR3 is TGTGCCAGCAGCTCCTTTAGTGGACAGGGGACGAATGAGCAGTTCTTC. Its translation: CASSSFSGQGTNEQFF.

In this sample, this clonotype is medium-sized (0.01 to 0.1%). This chain uses TRBV6-1 with TRBJ2-7; the match to TRBD1 covers 10 bases. The CDR3 has 15 residues. Unmatched junction bases numbered 9, after V lost 3 bases and J lost 7 bases. Germline-derived CDR1 and CDR2 are MNHNS and SASEGT. CDR3 loop: CASSDYGTGVQEQYF. As DNA, the CDR3 is TGTGCCAGCAGTGATTATGGGACAGGGGTTCAAGAGCAGTACTTC.

The rearrangement links TRBV20-1 to TRBJ2-5; D may correspond to TRBD1 or TRBD2 (5 bases each). This CDR3 contains 13 residues. Germline V gene data show CDR1 as DFQATT and CDR2 as SNEGSKA (reference sequence). V was cut by 5 bases and J by 2 bases, with 12 bases left in between. The CDR3 DNA reads as TGCAGTGCTGGGGGACCGAGTCAAGAGACCCAGTACTTC. Encoded protein: CSAGGPSQETQYF.

This sequence joins TRBV28 and TRBJ2-3; the D is unclear. The V end was cut by 8 bases, the J end by 2 bases, with 5 bases between. The length of the CDR3 is 11 residues. Germline CDR1 reads MDHEN; CDR2 reads SYDVKM. The CDR3, as DNA: TGTGCCAGCTGTATCACAGATACGCAGTATTTT. Protein sequence: CASCITDTQYF.

Only a few counts were recorded for this clonotype. The rearrangement uses TRBV28 and TRBJ1-1; D is unclear. The germline V and J ends were trimmed by 5 bases and 10 bases, with 26 bases remaining between them. The CDR3 length is 16 residues. Germline CDR1 is MDHEN and CDR2 is SYDVKM. The chain's CDR3 is CASSPREVDVTIGAFF. The CDR3 DNA reads as TGTGCCAGCAGTCCCCGGGAAGTTGACGTGACTATAGGAGCTTTCTTT.

The rearrangement joins TRBV7-9 to TRBJ2-1, with 10 bases fitting TRBD2. Trimming cost V 1 base and J 5 bases; bases outside gene matches: 2. Germline-derived CDR1 and CDR2 are SEHNR and FQNEAQ (reference sequence). The CDR3 is 15 amino acids. CDR3 in amino acids: CASSLGTSGNNEQFF. For the CDR3, the DNA is TGTGCCAGCAGCTTAGGGACTAGCGGTAACAATGAGCAGTTCTTC.

The table lists this clonotype with a few counts. This rearrangement joins TRBV20-1 to TRBJ1-5; tentatively, D is TRBD1 (6 bases). Trimming took off 0 bases at V and 6 bases at J, with 15 bases between the two ends. Germline assignment: CDR1 DFQATT and CDR2 SNEGSKA (reference sequence). This CDR3 contains 15 residues. DNA of the CDR3: TGCAGTGCTAGAGAGGGGGGGGGCGAGGGTCAGCCCCAGCATTTT. It codes for CSAREGGGEGQPQHF.

By frequency in the sample, this clonotype is medium-sized. V gene TRBV20-1 combines with J gene TRBJ1-5, with D hard to call. Trimming took off 6 bases at V and 7 bases at J, with 13 bases between the two ends. This CDR3 is built from 12 residues. CDR1 is DFQATT and CDR2 is SNEGSKA in the germline V gene (reference sequence). The CDR3 loop reads CSAVEGGQPQHF. Written as DNA, the CDR3 is TGCAGTGCCGTCGAGGGAGGGCAGCCCCAGCATTTT.

V gene TRBV15 combines with J gene TRBJ2-1; TRBD2 matches 7 bases. There are 14 residues in the CDR3. Unmatched junction bases numbered 13, after V lost 8 bases and J lost 9 bases. Germline loops: CDR1 LNHNV, CDR2 YYDKDF (reference sequence). The CDR3 sequence: CATVPAGRWGEQFF. The CDR3 region has the DNA TGTGCCACCGTTCCAGCGGGAAGGTGGGGTGAGCAGTTCTTC.

This clonotype showed up just a few times. The rearrangement uses TRBV15 and TRBJ2-7, with 9 bases lining up with TRBD2. The germline V gene has CDR1 LNHNV and CDR2 YYDKDF (reference sequence). V was clipped by 3 bases and J by 4 bases; unmatched bases: 13. CDR3 size: 17 residues. CDR3 nucleotides: TGTGCCACCAGCAGCTGGCTAGCGGGATCCACAAAGTACGAGCAGTACTTC. As protein: CATSSWLAGSTKYEQYF.

The rearrangement joins TRBV6-1 to TRBJ2-7; 11 bases match TRBD2. The V gene's germline CDR1 is MNHNS and CDR2 SASEGT. The CDR3 extends over 15 amino acids. J lost 0 bases, V lost 2 bases, and 0 bases had no gene match. The CDR3 region has the DNA TGTGCCAGCAGTGAACTAGCGGGAGGCTCCTACGAGCAGTACTTC. Translating it yields CASSELAGGSYEQYF.